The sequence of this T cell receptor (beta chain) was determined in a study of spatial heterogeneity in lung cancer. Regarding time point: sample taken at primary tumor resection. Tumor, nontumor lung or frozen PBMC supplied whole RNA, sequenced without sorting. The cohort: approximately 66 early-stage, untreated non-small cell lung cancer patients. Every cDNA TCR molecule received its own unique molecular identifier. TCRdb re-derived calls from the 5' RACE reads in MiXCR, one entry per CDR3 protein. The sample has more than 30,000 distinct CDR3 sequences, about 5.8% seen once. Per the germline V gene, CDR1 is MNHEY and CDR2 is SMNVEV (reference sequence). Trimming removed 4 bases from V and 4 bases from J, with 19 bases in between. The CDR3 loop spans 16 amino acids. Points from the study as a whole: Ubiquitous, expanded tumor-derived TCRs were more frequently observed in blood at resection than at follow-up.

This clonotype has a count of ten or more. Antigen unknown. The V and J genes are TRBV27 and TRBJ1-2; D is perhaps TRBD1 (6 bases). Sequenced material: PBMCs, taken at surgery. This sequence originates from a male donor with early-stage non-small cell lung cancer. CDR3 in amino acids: CASSSLTTGTPYGYTF. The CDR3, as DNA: TGTGCCAGCAGTTCCCTAACTACAGGGACCCCCTATGGCTACACCTTC.